This TCR beta chain was captured by sequencing in a study of cytomegalovirus exposure and HLA in healthy donors. Study-wide context: Earlier, almost 120 million unique TCR beta sequences were recovered from around 200 million T cells by an analysis.

This clone was detected a few times. The PCR employed 60 Vbeta primers together with 13 Jbeta primers. In the authors' methods: A follow-up analysis tallied 60 million to 85 million unique TCR beta chains, roughly 11 million shared. TCRdb keeps only in-frame clones here, not all; method: immunoSEQ multiplex PCR. Clone size and the V and J calls come from that table; the DNA yielded D and trimming. The sample lists approximately 190,000 clones, roughly 80% occurring once. The CDR3 is 14 residues long. V lost 2 bases and J lost 3, with 10 bases in between. Germline assignment: CDR1 LGHNT and CDR2 FRNRAP.

The genes are TRBV12-5 and TRBJ1-1; possibly TRBD1 for D (5 bases). The receptor was isolated from a woman aged 18-30 years in good health and CMV-seronegative. The sequenced material came from PBMCs. CDR3 nucleotides: TGTGCTAGTGGTTTGTACGGGGGTGACACTGAAGCTTTCTTT. Translation gives CASGLYGGDTEAFF.